This passage covers 9 T cell receptor beta chains from one sample sequenced in a study of cytomegalovirus exposure and HLA in healthy donors. The PCR made use of 60 Vbeta and 13 Jbeta primers. Some clones are missing from TCRdb's copy, which holds only in-frame ones; the method was immunoSEQ multiplex PCR. This table has 120,000 or so clones, approximately 80% appearing once. The sequencing input was PBMCs. The receptors shown here come from a human donor in good health.

This clone is a singleton in its sample. The chain links TRBV11-2 to TRBJ1-2, with 8 bases matching TRBD1. The ends lost 2 bases at V and 4 bases at J; junction bases unmatched: 6. Germline CDR1 is SGHAT and CDR2 is FQNNGV. This CDR3 comprises 15 residues. CDR3 in DNA: TGTGCCAGCAGCTTACGGACAGGGCCGGCCTATGGCTACACCTTC. Translated, it gives CASSLRTGPAYGYTF.

The chain joins TRBV5-1 to TRBJ2-1; D unresolved. V lost 7 bases and J lost 8, with 10 bases in between. The CDR3 covers 11 residues. The germline CDR1 and CDR2 sequences are SGHRS and YFSETQ. Written as DNA, the CDR3 is TGCGCCAGCTCAGTAGCAGATGAGCAGTTCTTC. Encoded protein: CASSVADEQFF.

CDR3 sequence: CASGEGTTEVAETQYF. For the CDR3, the DNA is TGTGCCAGCGGTGAAGGGACTACAGAGGTAGCTGAGACCCAGTACTTC. The chain is built from TRBV7-2 and TRBJ2-5; 7 positions agree with TRBD2. Trimming removed 8 bases from V and 5 bases from J; junction bases left unmatched: 17. The CDR3 is 16 amino acids. Per the germline V gene, CDR1 is SGHTA and CDR2 is FQGNSA.

The chain employs TRBV5-1 and TRBJ1-2, with 7 bases lining up with TRBD1. From germline, CDR1 is SGHRS and CDR2 YFSETQ. The CDR3 runs to 14 residues. After removal of 0 bases from V and 7 bases from J, the junction contained 6 bases not matched to a gene. The CDR3 nucleotides read TGCGCCAGCAGCTTGGTCGGGACAGAGGGTGGCTACACCTTC. Residues: CASSLVGTEGGYTF.

This clone was seen only a few times. J is TRBJ2-1 and V is TRBV5-1; a weak D match, TRBD1 (6 bases). CDR1 and CDR2 from the germline V gene are SGHRS and YFSETQ. Trimming pared 0 bases from V and 6 bases from J, leaving 7 bases between. This CDR3 spans 13 amino acids. The CDR3: CASSLARGNEQFF. Written as DNA, the CDR3 is TGCGCCAGCAGCTTGGCCAGGGGCAATGAGCAGTTCTTC.

The chain carries TRBV19 and TRBJ2-7; possible D gene TRBD1, 7 bases. The CDR3 contains 15 residues. Germline loops: CDR1 LNHDA, CDR2 SQIVND (reference sequence). Trimming pared 1 base from V and 2 bases from J, leaving 12 bases between. CDR3 DNA sequence: TGTGCCAGTAGTATAGCGTCAGGGGGGACCTACGAGCAGTACTTC. Protein sequence: CASSIASGGTYEQYF. The full variable domain, completed using reference TRBV19 and TRBJ2-7, is DGGITQSPKYLFRKEGQNVTLSCEQNLNHDAMYWYRQDPGQGLRLIYYSQIVNDFQKGDIAEGYSVSREKKESFPLTVTSAQKNPTAFYLCASSIASGGTYEQYFGPGTRLTVT.

The chain carries TRBV28 and TRBJ1-1; 9 nucleotides line up with TRBD1. The CDR3 totals 17 residues. The V and J ends lost 6 bases and 1 base, in that order; junction bases with no gene match: 12. Germline loops: CDR1 MDHEN, CDR2 SYDVKM. The CDR3 coding sequence is TGTGCCAGCAGCACCTACAGGGGGCGCCGGGAGAACACTGAAGCTTTCTTT. Its protein is CASSTYRGRRENTEAFF.

This clone appeared a single time. The gene calls are TRBV15 and TRBJ2-1, with 9 bases aligning to TRBD2. Trimming cost V 0 bases and J 5 bases; bases outside gene matches: 5. This CDR3 contains 16 residues. Per the germline V gene, CDR1 is LNHNV and CDR2 is YYDKDF (reference sequence). CDR3 DNA: TGTGCCACCAGCAGAGATCGCGGGGGGGCGGACAATGAGCAGTTCTTC. Protein sequence: CATSRDRGGADNEQFF.

The chain has TRBV5-1 and TRBJ2-2, with 9 nucleotides matching TRBD1. The J segment lost 5 bases and the V segment lost 8 bases, leaving 10 bases of the junction unmatched. CDR3 length equals 15 residues. The germline gives CDR1 SGHRS, CDR2 YFSETQ. The CDR3 DNA reads TGCGCCAGTCTAACAGGGGGCGCAGGTACCGGGGAGCTGTTTTTT. It specifies CASLTGGAGTGELFF.